The present entry profiles one T cell receptor beta chain with its context. Some clones are missing from TCRdb's copy, which holds only in-frame ones; the method was immunoSEQ multiplex PCR. The table lists about 98,000 clones, roughly 87% of them singletons. This entry is derived from a study of OX40 agonist ivuxolimab in advanced cancers. Overall study: Patients were dosed with the agonistic anti-OX40 (CD134) antibody ivuxolimab. A mean age of about 56 years, range roughly 23 to 79, was recorded, and over 65% were male.

Trimming cost V 5 bases and J 7 bases, with 14 bases left between them. The CDR3 has 14 amino acids. Germline CDR1 is SGHTA and CDR2 is FQGTGA. The TCR sequence derives from an adult with an advanced solid tumor such as melanoma, head and neck, liver or kidney cancer. The J gene is TRBJ2-2, the V gene TRBV7-3; possibly TRBD1 for D (5 bases). This specimen consisted of CD4+ or CD8+ T cells sorted from blood, obtained in a trial of the OX40 agonist ivuxolimab. The chain's CDR3 is CASSENGHFGELFF. In DNA form, the CDR3 reads TGTGCCAGCAGCGAGAACGGACACTTCGGGGAGCTGTTTTTT. The full variable domain, rest sourced from reference TRBV7-3 and TRBJ2-2, is GAGVSQTPSNKVTEKGKYVELRCDPISGHTALYWYRQSLGQGPEFLIYFQGTGAADDSGLPNDRFFAVRPEGSVSTLKIQRTERGDSAVYLCASSENGHFGELFFGEGSRLTVL.